Listed here are 2 T cell receptor beta chains from one sample, sequenced in a study of neoadjuvant anti-PD-1 for oral cavity cancer. Time point specified: after neoadjuvant nivolumab, at surgical resection. Some clones are missing from TCRdb's copy, which holds only in-frame ones; the method was immunoSEQ multiplex PCR. In the table there are around 37,000 clones, more than 35% of which are singletons. The sequencing here drew on tumor tissue, taken after nivolumab (anti-PD-1) treatment. These receptors were collected from a person aged 40-85 years with oral cavity squamous cell carcinoma.

The genes are TRBV29-1 and TRBJ2-5; the match to TRBD1 covers 9 bases. CDR3 length: 13 amino acids. Germline assignment: CDR1 SQVTM and CDR2 ANQGSEA. V trimming: 6 bases; J trimming: 4 bases; junction bases outside the gene matches: 6. For the CDR3, the DNA is TGCAGCGTAGACGACAGGGGGATAGAGACCCAGTACTTC. Encoded protein: CSVDDRGIETQYF.

This clone was seen a few times. V usage is TRBV6-6 and J usage is TRBJ1-5; no clear D gene. The germline gives CDR1 MNHNY, CDR2 SVGAGI (reference sequence). V lost 0 bases and J 7 bases, leaving 10 bases between the germline ends. The CDR3 consists of 14 residues. The CDR3 bases are TGTGCCAGCAGTTACTCGAGGGCGGTCCAGCCCCAGCATTTT. It is translated as CASSYSRAVQPQHF.